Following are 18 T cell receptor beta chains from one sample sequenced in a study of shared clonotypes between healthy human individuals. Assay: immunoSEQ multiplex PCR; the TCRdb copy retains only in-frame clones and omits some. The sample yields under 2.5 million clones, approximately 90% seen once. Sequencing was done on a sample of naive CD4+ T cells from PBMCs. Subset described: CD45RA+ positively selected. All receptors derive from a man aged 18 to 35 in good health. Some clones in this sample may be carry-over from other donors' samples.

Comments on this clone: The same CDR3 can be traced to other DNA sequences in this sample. In DNA form, the CDR3 reads TGTGCCAGCTCACCTGGAGCTAACTATGGCTACACCTTC. Its translation is CASSPGANYGYTF. The chain employs TRBV18 and TRBJ1-2; D gene uncertain. This CDR3 contains 13 residues. V was shortened by 3 bases and J by 0 bases, with 5 bases between the two germline ends. Germline assignment: CDR1 KGHSH and CDR2 LQKENI.

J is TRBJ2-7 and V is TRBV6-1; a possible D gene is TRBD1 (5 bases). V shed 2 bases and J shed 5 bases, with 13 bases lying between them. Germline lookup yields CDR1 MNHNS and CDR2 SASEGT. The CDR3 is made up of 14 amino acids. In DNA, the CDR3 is TGTGCCAGCAGTGAATTGGCAGGGCGCCACGAGCAGTACTTC. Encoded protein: CASSELAGRHEQYF.

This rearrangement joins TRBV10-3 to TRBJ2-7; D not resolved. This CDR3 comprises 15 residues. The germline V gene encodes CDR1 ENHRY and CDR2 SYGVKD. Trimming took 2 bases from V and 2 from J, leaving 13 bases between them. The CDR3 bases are TGTGCCATCAGTGAGAGCCCCGGCTCCCCCTACGAGCAGTACTTC. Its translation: CAISESPGSPYEQYF.

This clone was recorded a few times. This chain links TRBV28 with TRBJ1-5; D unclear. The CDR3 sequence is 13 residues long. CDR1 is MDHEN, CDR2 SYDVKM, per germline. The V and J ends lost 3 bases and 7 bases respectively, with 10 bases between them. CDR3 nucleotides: TGTGCCAGCAGTTTGTTCTCTGGGCAGCCCCAGCATTTT. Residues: CASSLFSGQPQHF.

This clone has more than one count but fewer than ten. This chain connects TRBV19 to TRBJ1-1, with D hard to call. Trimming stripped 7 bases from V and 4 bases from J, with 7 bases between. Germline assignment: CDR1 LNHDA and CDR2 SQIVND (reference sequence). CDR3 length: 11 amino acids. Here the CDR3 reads CASTIFTEAFF. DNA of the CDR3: TGTGCCAGTACCATATTCACTGAAGCTTTCTTT. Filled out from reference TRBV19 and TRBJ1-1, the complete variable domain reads DGGITQSPKYLFRKEGQNVTLSCEQNLNHDAMYWYRQDPGQGLRLIYYSQIVNDFQKGDIAEGYSVSREKKESFPLTVTSAQKNPTAFYLCASTIFTEAFFGQGTRLTVV.

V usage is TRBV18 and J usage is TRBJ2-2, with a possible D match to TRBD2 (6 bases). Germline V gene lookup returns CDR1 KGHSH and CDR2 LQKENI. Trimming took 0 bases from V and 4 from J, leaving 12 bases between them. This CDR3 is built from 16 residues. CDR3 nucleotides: TGTGCCAGCTCACCACCTTCGGGAGAACTCACCGGGGAGCTGTTTTTT. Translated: CASSPPSGELTGELFF.

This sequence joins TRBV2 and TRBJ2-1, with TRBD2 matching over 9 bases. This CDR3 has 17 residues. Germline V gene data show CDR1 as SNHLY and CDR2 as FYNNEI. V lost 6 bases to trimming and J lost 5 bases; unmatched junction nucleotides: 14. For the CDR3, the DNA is TGTGCCAGCAGCCCAGGACTAGCGACTACCCGAAACAATGAGCAGTTCTTC. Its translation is CASSPGLATTRNNEQFF.

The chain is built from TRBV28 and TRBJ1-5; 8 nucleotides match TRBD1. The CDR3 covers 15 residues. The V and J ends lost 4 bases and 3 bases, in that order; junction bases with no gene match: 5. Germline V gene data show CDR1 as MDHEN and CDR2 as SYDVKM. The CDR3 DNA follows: TGTGCCAGCAGTTCACAGGGGGGATACAATCAGCCCCAGCATTTT. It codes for CASSSQGGYNQPQHF.

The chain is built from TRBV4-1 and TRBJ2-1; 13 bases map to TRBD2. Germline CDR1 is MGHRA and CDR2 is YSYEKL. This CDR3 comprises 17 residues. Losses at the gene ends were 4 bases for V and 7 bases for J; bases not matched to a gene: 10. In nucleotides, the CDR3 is TGCGCCAGCAGCCTCCTGACTAGCGGGAGGAGCTCAAATGAGCAGTTCTTC. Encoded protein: CASSLLTSGRSSNEQFF.

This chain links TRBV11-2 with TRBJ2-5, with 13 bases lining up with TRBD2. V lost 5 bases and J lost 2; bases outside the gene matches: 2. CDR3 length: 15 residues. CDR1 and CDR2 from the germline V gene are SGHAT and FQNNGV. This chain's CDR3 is CASSRTSGGQETQYF. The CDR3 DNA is TGTGCCAGCAGCAGGACTAGCGGGGGACAAGAGACCCAGTACTTC.

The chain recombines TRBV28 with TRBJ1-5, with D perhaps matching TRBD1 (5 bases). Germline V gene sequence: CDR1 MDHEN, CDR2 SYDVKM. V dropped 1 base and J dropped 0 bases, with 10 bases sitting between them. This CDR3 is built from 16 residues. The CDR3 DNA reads TGTGCCAGCAGTTTATCCGTCAGGGATAGCAATCAGCCCCAGCATTTT. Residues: CASSLSVRDSNQPQHF.

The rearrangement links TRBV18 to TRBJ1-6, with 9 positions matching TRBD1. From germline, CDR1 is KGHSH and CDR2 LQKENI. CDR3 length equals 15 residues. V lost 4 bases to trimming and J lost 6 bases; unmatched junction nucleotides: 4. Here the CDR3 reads CASSQEDRGNSPLHF. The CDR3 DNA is TGTGCCAGCTCACAGGAGGACAGGGGTAATTCACCCCTCCACTTT.

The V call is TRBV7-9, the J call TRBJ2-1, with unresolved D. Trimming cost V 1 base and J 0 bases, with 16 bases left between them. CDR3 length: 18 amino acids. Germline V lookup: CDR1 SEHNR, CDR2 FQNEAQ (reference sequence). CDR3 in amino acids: CASSLDRLRTVSYNEQFF. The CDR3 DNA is TGTGCCAGCAGCTTAGATCGTCTACGGACCGTCTCCTACAATGAGCAGTTCTTC.

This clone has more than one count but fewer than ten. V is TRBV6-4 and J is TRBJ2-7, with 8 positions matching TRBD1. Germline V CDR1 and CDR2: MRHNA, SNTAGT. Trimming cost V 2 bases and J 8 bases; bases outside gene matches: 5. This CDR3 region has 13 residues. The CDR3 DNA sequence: TGTGCCAGCAGTGACCGACAGGGGAATAAGCAGTACTTC. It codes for CASSDRQGNKQYF.

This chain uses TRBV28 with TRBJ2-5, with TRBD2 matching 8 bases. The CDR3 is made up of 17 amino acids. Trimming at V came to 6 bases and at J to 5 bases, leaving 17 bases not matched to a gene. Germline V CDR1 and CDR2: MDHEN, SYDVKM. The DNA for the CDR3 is TGTGCCAGCAGCCCGGGCGGGGTAGCGGGACATGTGGAGACCCAGTACTTC. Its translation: CASSPGGVAGHVETQYF.

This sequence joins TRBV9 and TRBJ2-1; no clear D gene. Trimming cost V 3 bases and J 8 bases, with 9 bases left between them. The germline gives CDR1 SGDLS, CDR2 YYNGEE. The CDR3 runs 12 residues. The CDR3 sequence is CASSDLRDEQFF. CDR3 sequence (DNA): TGTGCCAGCAGCGATTTACGGGATGAGCAGTTCTTC.

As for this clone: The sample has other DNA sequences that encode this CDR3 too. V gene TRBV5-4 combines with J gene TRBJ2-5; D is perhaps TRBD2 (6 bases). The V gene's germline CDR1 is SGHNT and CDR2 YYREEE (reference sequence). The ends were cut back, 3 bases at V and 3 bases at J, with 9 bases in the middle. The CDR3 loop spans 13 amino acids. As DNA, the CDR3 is TGTGCCAGCAGCTCCGGGACTGAAGAGACCCAGTACTTC. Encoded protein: CASSSGTEETQYF.

As DNA, the CDR3 is TGCGCCAGCAGCTCGGGGGGGATAGCCTACGAGCAGTACTTC. This translates into CASSSGGIAYEQYF. V gene TRBV5-1 combines with J gene TRBJ2-7; 8 bases align to TRBD2. CDR1 is SGHRS, CDR2 YFSETQ, per germline. Trimming removed 3 bases from V and 2 bases from J; junction bases left unmatched: 4. The CDR3 is 14 amino acids.